This note documents a single TCR beta chain sequence. This entry belongs to a study of blood T cell repertoires in COVID-19. This CDR3 contains 15 residues. Deletions cut 5 bases from V and 7 bases from J, with 17 bases between. CDR1 MNHEY and CDR2 SVGAGI come from the germline V gene. In the authors' methods: Quantification of nucleated cells was approximated via reference gene primer amplification. The method was immunoSEQ multiplex PCR; TCRdb's version includes in-frame clones alone and lacks a portion of them. V, J and clone size are those of that table, while D and trimming were read from the DNA. The repertoire has hundreds of thousands of clones, 80% to 95% of them found once; the top ten carry over 0.75%.

This chain uses TRBV6-5 with TRBJ2-2; TRBD2 is a possible D gene (7 bases). Sequencing input: peripheral blood. The sequence derives from a man in his 60s with COVID-19, enrolled during active disease. CDR3 in amino acids: CASSLGGAVGGELFF. The CDR3 coding sequence is TGTGCCAGCAGTCTTGGGGGGGCCGTTGGCGGGGAGCTGTTTTTT.